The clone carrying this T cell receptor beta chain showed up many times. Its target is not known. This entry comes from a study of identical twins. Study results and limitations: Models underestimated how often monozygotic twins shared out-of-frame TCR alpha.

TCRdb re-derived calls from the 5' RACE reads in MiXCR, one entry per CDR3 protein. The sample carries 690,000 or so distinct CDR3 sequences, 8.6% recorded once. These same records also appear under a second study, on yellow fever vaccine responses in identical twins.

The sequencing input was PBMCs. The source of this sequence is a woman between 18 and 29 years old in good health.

The DNA for the CDR3 is TGCAGTGCTCCACAGGGAGGGAGATCCAGCACCGGGGAGCTGTTTTTT. This translates into CSAPQGGRSSTGELFF. The chain uses TRBV20-1 and TRBJ2-2; D perhaps matches TRBD2 (7 bases). The germline CDR1 and CDR2 sequences are DFQATT and SNEGSKA (reference sequence). Trimming removed 5 bases from V and 4 bases from J, with 20 bases in between. The length of the CDR3 is 16 residues.